This T cell receptor beta chain stems from a study of PD-1 blockade in classical Hodgkin lymphoma. Method: immunoSEQ multiplex PCR; TCRdb's copy keeps in-frame clones and lacks some. This repertoire shows nearly 25,000 clones, under 95% found once; its top ten account for approximately 0.54%. Stated time point: newly diagnosed, previously untreated cHL patient sample. Purified CD4+ T cells were obtained from thawed PBMCs through magnetic negative selection. The CDR3 has 15 residues. V lost 3 bases to trimming and J lost 0 bases, with 9 bases between them. Germline values: CDR1 KGHSH, CDR2 LQKENI. The clonotype comes from a human donor with classical Hodgkin lymphoma. The rearrangement uses TRBV18 and TRBJ1-5; D remains ambiguous. Sequenced: CD4+ T cells from blood. CDR3 coding DNA: TGTGCCAGCTCACCGGACGGCGATAGCAATCAGCCCCAGCATTTT. This codes for CASSPDGDSNQPQHF.